Listed below are T cell receptor beta chains from one sample, sequenced in a study of shared clonotypes between healthy human individuals. Sequenced by immunoSEQ multiplex PCR; TCRdb stores in-frame clones only, minus some. Among under 550,000 clones listed, about 95% were seen once. Sequenced: naive CD4+ T cells sorted from blood. The receptors stem from a woman aged 25-40 years in good health. The CDR3 runs from the conserved cysteine through the conserved F or W. The D gene is left open where the match is weak. Clone size is stated in some rows and not others, as once, few, many or a class when expanded.

TRBJ1-5 | TRBV21-1 | once | . | CASSRSGTGTIRCNQPQHF | TGTGCCAGCAGCAGGTCCGGGACAGGGACGATTAGGTGCAATCAGCCCCAGCATTTT
TRBJ2-5 | TRBV5-1 | . | . | CASSLRRRETQYF | TGCGCCAGCAGCTTGCGGAGGCGAGAGACCCAGTACTTC
TRBJ2-6 | TRBV10-2 | . | . | CASSHRPTSRANVLTF | TGCGCCAGCAGTCATCGTCCCACTAGTCGGGCCAACGTCCTGACTTTC
TRBJ1-6 | TRBV27 | . | . | CASSFSNSPLHF | TGTGCCAGCAGTTTCTCTAATTCACCCCTCCACTTT
TRBJ2-6 | TRBV15 | . | . | CATTSEGSSGANVLTF | TGTGCCACCACTTCAGAGGGTTCCTCTGGGGCCAACGTCCTGACTTTC
TRBJ2-3 | TRBV18 | . | . | CASSLGGSTDTQYF | TGTGCCAGCTCACTAGGGGGTAGCACAGATACGCAGTATTTT
TRBJ2-5 | TRBV7-9 | once | . | CASREGQSIGYF | TGTGCCAGCAGGGAGGGACAATCGATCGGGTACTTC
TRBJ2-6 | TRBV5-1 | . | TRBD1 | CASSLVSTGASGANVLTF | TGCGCCAGCAGCTTGGTTAGTACAGGGGCCTCTGGGGCCAACGTCCTGACTTTC
TRBJ2-2 | TRBV27 | . | . | CASSFWGPNTGELFF | TGTGCCAGCAGTTTTTGGGGGCCCAACACCGGGGAGCTGTTTTTT
TRBJ2-7 | TRBV28 | . | TRBD1 | CASRPPGTGGYEQYF | TGTGCCAGCAGACCTCCCGGGACAGGGGGCTACGAGCAGTACTTC
TRBJ2-7 | TRBV6-5 | . | TRBD2 | CASSPQGLGTFEQYF | TGTGCCAGCAGTCCCCAGGGACTAGGAACCTTCGAGCAGTACTTC
TRBJ2-5 | TRBV6-5 | . | . | CASTPSRKETQYF | TGTGCCAGCACTCCCAGCAGAAAAGAGACCCAGTACTTC
TRBJ1-1 | TRBV28 | . | . | CASSYPGRARGEAFF | TGTGCCAGCAGTTACCCGGGACGGGCTCGTGGTGAAGCTTTCTTT
TRBJ2-1 | TRBV19 | . | . | CASSFVVRNEQFF | TGTGCCAGTAGTTTTGTCGTAAGGAATGAGCAGTTCTTC
TRBJ2-7 | TRBV18 | . | . | CASAVGTREAEQYF | TGTGCCAGCGCGGTTGGGACCCGAGAAGCCGAGCAGTACTTC
TRBJ1-2 | TRBV27 | once | TRBD1 | CASSFGQGAGYGYTF | TGTGCCAGCAGTTTTGGACAGGGGGCAGGGTATGGCTACACCTTC
TRBJ2-5 | TRBV7-8 | . | . | CASSSERAVLVTQYF | TGTGCCAGCAGCTCTGAGCGGGCGGTTCTTGTGACCCAGTACTTC
TRBJ2-7 | TRBV5-4 | . | . | CASSNTQGSYEQYF | TGTGCCAGCAGCAACACGCAGGGGAGCTACGAGCAGTACTTC
TRBJ2-7 | TRBV5-1 | . | TRBD1 | CASSSGTAASYEQYF | TGCGCCAGCAGCTCAGGGACAGCAGCCTCCTACGAGCAGTACTTC
TRBJ2-1 | TRBV5-1 | . | TRBD2 | CASSLGASGRPAYNEQFF | TGCGCCAGCAGCTTGGGAGCTAGCGGGAGGCCCGCCTACAATGAGCAGTTCTTC
TRBJ1-4 | TRBV11-2 | . | . | CASSLDQATNEKLFF | TGTGCCAGCAGCTTAGATCAGGCAACTAATGAAAAACTGTTTTTT
TRBJ1-1 | TRBV19 | . | TRBD1 | CASSIHRGKTTEAFF | TGTGCCAGTAGTATCCACAGGGGAAAGACGACTGAAGCTTTCTTT
TRBJ1-2 | TRBV27 | . | . | CASSFMPGGGYTF | TGTGCCAGCAGTTTTATGCCGGGGGGTGGCTACACCTTC
TRBJ1-4 | TRBV19 | . | . | CASSSYRLSNEKLFF | TGTGCCAGTAGTAGCTACAGATTAAGTAATGAAAAACTGTTTTTT
TRBJ2-7 | TRBV30 | . | . | CAWSGRIFEQYF | TGTGCCTGGAGTGGGAGGATCTTCGAGCAGTACTTC
TRBJ2-1 | TRBV11-2 | . | . | CASSLDIGAMLF | TGTGCCAGCAGCTTAGATATAGGAGCTATGCTCTTC
TRBJ2-7 | TRBV27 | . | TRBD2 | CASRAGGYEQYF | TGTGCCAGCAGGGCGGGGGGCTACGAGCAGTACTTC
TRBJ2-7 | TRBV4-2 | once | . | CASSQYDEQYF | TGTGCCAGCAGCCAATACGACGAGCAGTACTTC
TRBJ2-7 | TRBV6-5 | . | . | CASSYSLAAPRVEQYF | TGTGCCAGCAGTTACTCCTTAGCGGCTCCCAGGGTCGAGCAGTACTTC
TRBJ1-4 | TRBV28 | . | . | CASSLRQPINEKLFF | TGTGCCAGCAGTCTCAGACAGCCGATAAATGAAAAACTGTTTTTT
TRBJ2-5 | TRBV29-1 | . | . | CSHPGGEAQYF | TGCAGCCACCCGGGTGGGGAAGCCCAGTACTTC
TRBJ2-7 | TRBV5-5 | . | TRBD2 | CASTLGLAGGQTYEQYF | TGTGCCAGCACCTTGGGACTAGCGGGAGGGCAGACCTACGAGCAGTACTTC
TRBJ2-1 | TRBV7-3 | . | . | CASSPRGSGGSYNEQFF | TGTGCCAGCAGCCCTAGGGGCAGCGGAGGGAGCTACAATGAGCAGTTCTTC
TRBJ2-5 | TRBV18 | . | TRBD1 | CASAIGTEAALQETQYF | TGTGCCAGCGCAATAGGGACAGAGGCGGCCTTGCAAGAGACCCAGTACTTC
TRBJ2-5 | TRBV5-4 | . | TRBD2 | CASSPPVPFLAGEGGETQYF | TGTGCCAGCAGCCCCCCTGTCCCGTTCCTAGCGGGAGAGGGTGGGGAGACCCAGTACTTC
TRBJ2-2 | TRBV27 | . | . | CASSFLRFGELFF | TGTGCCAGCAGTTTTTTGCGGTTCGGGGAGCTGTTTTTT
TRBJ1-6 | TRBV28 | . | TRBD1 | CASSPQGNSPLHF | TGTGCCAGCAGCCCACAGGGGAATTCACCCCTCCACTTT